A single sample gave rise to the 20 T cell receptor beta chains below, sequenced in a study of glioma-infiltrating T cells. Using RNA template, CDR3s of TCR alpha and beta were amplified with iRepertoire arm-PCR. TCRdb fed the multiplex PCR reads into MiXCR, producing one record per CDR3 protein. The table records about 410,000 distinct CDR3 sequences, 41% of them present only once. Sequencing input: glioma tissue, nonneoplastic brain tissue, or PBMCs (not recorded which). Receptor source: a human donor with low-grade glioma or glioblastoma, undergoing nonglioma brain surgery, or in good health (not recorded which).

This clonotype was detected many times. The gene calls are TRBV27 and TRBJ1-1; D is unresolved. Trimming took off 4 bases at V and 1 base at J, with 10 bases between the two ends. The CDR3 covers 14 residues. CDR1 and CDR2 from the germline V gene are MNHEY and SMNVEV (reference sequence). CDR3 protein: CASSSAPTNTEAFF. CDR3 sequence (DNA): TGTGCCAGCAGTTCCGCTCCGACGAACACTGAAGCTTTCTTT.

This clonotype was seen just once. This may stem from a read error, because a much larger clone lies one nucleotide away. The chain combines TRBV6-1 with TRBJ1-1, with D perhaps TRBD1 (6 bases). V was shortened by 2 bases and J by 11 bases, with 21 bases between the two germline ends. The length of the CDR3 is 15 residues. Germline assignment: CDR1 MNHNS and CDR2 SASEGT. The CDR3 loop is CASSEPAQGLPRAFF. As DNA, the CDR3 is TGTGCCAGCAGTGAACCCGCACAGGGTTTACCGAGGGCTTTCTTT.

This clonotype came up many times. V and J are TRBV6-6 and TRBJ2-1; D is unresolved. CDR1 is MNHNY, CDR2 SVGAGI, per germline (reference sequence). Trimming removed 0 bases from V and 4 bases from J, with 4 bases in between. The CDR3 contains 13 residues. The CDR3 protein is CASSYSRYNEQFF. The CDR3 DNA follows: TGTGCCAGCAGTTACTCGAGATACAATGAGCAGTTCTTC.

V usage is TRBV4-2 and J usage is TRBJ2-7; D perhaps matches TRBD2 (6 bases). This CDR3 spans 17 amino acids. CDR1 is LGHNA and CDR2 is YNFKEQ in the germline V gene. V lost 0 bases and J lost 3, with 18 bases in between. Written as DNA, the CDR3 is TGTGCCAGCAGCCAAGAACTCGAGGCTAGCGTGCTCTACGAGCAGTACTTC. Protein: CASSQELEASVLYEQYF.

This clonotype is classed as medium-sized. This chain joins TRBV25-1 and TRBJ2-7; TRBD2 is a possible D gene (5 bases). In germline, CDR1 is MGHDK, CDR2 SYGVNS. Deletions cut 2 bases from V and 2 bases from J, with 10 bases between. This CDR3 region has 14 residues. CDR3 loop: CASSEMTGTYEQYF. The CDR3 DNA is TGTGCCAGCAGTGAAATGACGGGGACCTACGAGCAGTACTTC.

This clonotype occurred once. A single base separates this from a much larger clone, so it may be a read error. The chain has TRBV6-2 or TRBV6-3 and TRBJ2-2; D remains unclear. This CDR3 has 15 amino acids. Germline loops: CDR1 MNHEY, CDR2 SVGEGT. V was trimmed by 6 bases and J by 0 bases, leaving 11 bases between them. The CDR3 protein is CASSRTTANTGELFF. The CDR3 DNA reads as TGTGCCAGCAGCCGTACAACCGCGAACACCGGGGAGCTGTTTTTT.

The chain employs TRBV7-2 and TRBJ2-1; the D gene is possibly TRBD1 (7 bases). Trimming took 2 bases from V and 6 from J, leaving 14 bases between them. There are 15 residues in the CDR3. Per the germline V gene, CDR1 is SGHTA and CDR2 is FQGNSA. DNA of the CDR3: TGTGCCAGCAGCTTAAGGTGGCAGGGGGGCAATGAGCAGTTCTTC. It codes for CASSLRWQGGNEQFF.

This clonotype was recorded only once. The junction departs from the called germline gene at one end, perhaps through a read error. The V gene is TRBV3-1, the J gene TRBJ2-3; D is ambiguous. Germline lookup yields CDR1 LGHDT and CDR2 YNNKEL (reference sequence). This CDR3 contains 15 residues. The CDR3 loop reads CASSQGWLPTDTQYF. As DNA, the CDR3 is TGTGCCAGCAGTCAAGGTTGGCTACCGACAGATACGCAGTATTTT.

Note on this clonotype: This sequence may be a read error, since a much larger clone differs from it by one base. Since no conserved phenylalanine or tryptophan closes the CDR3, a read error is the likely cause. The V gene is TRBV27, the J gene TRBJ1-1, with 10 bases identical to TRBD1. The germline V gene has CDR1 MNHEY and CDR2 SMNVEV (reference sequence). This CDR3 region has 15 residues. V dropped 4 bases and J dropped 0; count of bases not matched to a gene: 2. This CDR3 is CASSWDRGLNTEAFL. CDR3 DNA sequence: TGTGCCAGCAGTTGGGACAGGGGACTGAACACTGAAGCTTTCCTT.

This clonotype was picked up a small number of times. The chain couples TRBV28 to TRBJ2-5; D perhaps matches TRBD2 (5 bases). The CDR3 contains 15 residues. Trimming cost V 6 bases and J 4 bases, with 18 bases left between them. The V gene's germline CDR1 is MDHEN and CDR2 SYDVKM. CDR3 in DNA: TGTGCCAGCAGCCCGGATTGGACTCTTGCAGAGACCCAGTACTTC. Translated, it gives CASSPDWTLAETQYF.

In regard to this clonotype: One end of the junction fails to match germline, which may point to a read error. This chain links TRBV28 with TRBJ2-1, with D possibly being TRBD1 (6 bases). Germline CDR1 and CDR2: MDHEN and SYDVKM. The CDR3 covers 15 residues. The CDR3 region is CASRSQGHPYNEQSF. CDR3 sequence (DNA): TGTGCCAGCAGGTCCCAGGGACACCCATACAATGAGCAGTCCTTC. The full variable domain, with the rest looked up from reference TRBV28 and TRBJ2-1, is DVKVTQSSRYLVKRTGEKVFLECVQDMDHENMFWYRQDPGLGLRLIYFSYDVKMKEKGDIPEGYSVSREKKERFSLILESASTNQTSMYLCASRSQGHPYNEQSFGPGTRLTVL.

Notes on this clonotype: This sequence may be a read error, since a much larger clone differs from it by one base. The chain uses TRBV6-1 and TRBJ2-1; 13 bases align to TRBD2. The CDR3 length is 16 residues. Germline CDR1 reads MNHNS; CDR2 reads SASEGT. CDR3 DNA: TGTGCCAGCAGCTCGGGACTAGCGGGGAACTACGATGAGCAGTTCTTC. This translates into CASSSGLAGNYDEQFF.

Points on this clonotype: A much larger clone differs from this one at a single base, so this may be a read error. The chain carries TRBV28 and TRBJ2-7; 13 nucleotides match TRBD2. Germline V lookup: CDR1 MDHEN, CDR2 SYDVKM. The CDR3 has 15 residues. The CDR3 bases are TGTGCCAGCAGTTCCGGACTAGCGGGAGAATACGTGCAGTACTTC. Translated: CASSSGLAGEYVQYF.

Comment on this clonotype: This may come from a read error, since a much larger clone is one base off. The chain has TRBV27 and TRBJ2-7; D gene unclear. The germline V gene has CDR1 MNHEY and CDR2 SMNVEV (reference sequence). The CDR3 spans 15 residues. The DNA for the CDR3 is TGTGCCAGCAGTCCCTGGTTTGCGTCCTCCTACAAGCAGTACTTC. Amino acid sequence: CASSPWFASSYKQYF.

The chain uses TRBV7-2 and TRBJ2-3; 8 bases fit TRBD2. Germline V gene sequence: CDR1 SGHTA, CDR2 FQGNSA. V gave up 5 bases and J gave up 6 bases; unmatched junction bases: 13. The CDR3 is 16 amino acids. This chain's CDR3 is CASSQDGSGSRDTQYF. DNA of the CDR3: TGTGCCAGCAGCCAAGATGGCAGCGGGAGTCGGGATACGCAGTATTTT.

This clonotype was seen only a few times. J is TRBJ1-2 and V is TRBV28; D might be TRBD1 (6 bases). Trimming left V 0 bases short and J 8 bases short, with 10 bases between. The CDR3 length is 13 residues. The germline V gene encodes CDR1 MDHEN and CDR2 SYDVKM. This CDR3 reads CASSLWDSRGYTF. DNA of the CDR3: TGTGCCAGCAGTTTATGGGACAGTCGGGGCTACACCTTC.

The V call is TRBV7-9, the J call TRBJ1-2; D is unclear. V shed 0 bases and J shed 8 bases, with 10 bases lying between them. This CDR3 contains 13 residues. CDR1 is SEHNR, CDR2 FQNEAQ, per germline (reference sequence). CDR3 bases: TGTGCCAGCAGCTTAGCCGGGTTCTTCGGCTACACCTTC. It translates to CASSLAGFFGYTF.

In this sample, this clonotype turned up a few times. The genes are TRBV15 and TRBJ1-4; D gene ambiguous. Germline CDR1 is LNHNV and CDR2 is YYDKDF (reference sequence). The CDR3 runs to 18 residues. V shed 0 bases and J shed 0 bases, with 14 bases lying between them. The CDR3 here is CATSRDGWASTTNEKLFF. The CDR3 bases are TGTGCCACCAGCAGAGATGGATGGGCGTCCACAACTAATGAAAAACTGTTTTTT.

This clonotype was seen repeatedly, ten times or more. CDR3 region: CASSADSPREQFF. Written as DNA, the CDR3 is TGTGCCAGCAGTGCCGACTCGCCCCGTGAGCAGTTCTTC. The chain carries TRBV28 and TRBJ2-1; D is unresolved. V dropped 5 bases and J dropped 9 bases, with 14 bases sitting between them. The germline CDR1 and CDR2 sequences are MDHEN and SYDVKM. This CDR3 is built from 13 residues.

The V gene is TRBV27, the J gene TRBJ1-5, with TRBD1 identical over 7 bases. The CDR3 is 14 amino acids. Trimming cost V 5 bases and J 5 bases; bases outside gene matches: 6. Germline lookup yields CDR1 MNHEY and CDR2 SMNVEV (reference sequence). The CDR3 coding sequence is TGTGCCAGCAGTCAGACAGGGTTAGATCAGCCCCAGCATTTT. Protein: CASSQTGLDQPQHF.